Presented here are 2 T cell receptor beta chains from one specimen sequenced in a study of shared clonotypes between healthy human individuals. Measured with immunoSEQ multiplex PCR; TCRdb has only the in-frame clones, and not every one. The table has around 1,100,000 clones, approximately 80% seen once. What was sequenced was memory CD4+ T cells from PBMCs. Subset: CD45RA-negative fraction. The receptors come from a man aged 18 to 29 in good health. Some clones in this sample may be carry-over from other donors' samples.

This clone was recorded a few times. The V and J genes are TRBV5-1 and TRBJ2-1; TRBD2 agrees at 7 bases. Germline V lookup: CDR1 SGHRS, CDR2 YFSETQ. V lost 0 bases to trimming and J lost 8 bases; unmatched junction nucleotides: 8. The CDR3 covers 15 residues. CDR3: CASSLDGGGPDEQFF. CDR3 sequence (DNA): TGCGCCAGCAGCTTGGATGGGGGAGGGCCGGATGAGCAGTTCTTC.

The chain has TRBV5-4 and TRBJ2-3, with TRBD1 matching 9 bases. After removal of 5 bases from V and 6 bases from J, the junction contained 10 bases not matched to a gene. Germline values: CDR1 SGHNT, CDR2 YYREEE (reference sequence). The CDR3 is made up of 15 amino acids. CDR3 nucleotide sequence: TGTGCCAGCAGATCGGGACAGGGTCTATCCGATACGCAGTATTTT. Residues: CASRSGQGLSDTQYF.